These 8 T cell receptor beta chains came from one sample sequenced in a study of identical twins. TCRdb passed the 5' RACE reads through MiXCR, listing each CDR3 protein once. The repertoire holds about 790,000 distinct CDR3 sequences, over 15% seen once, with around 13% in the top ten. These data also formed part of another study, on T cells expressing NK-cell markers.

Sequenced material: PBMCs. These receptors were collected from a woman between 18 and 30 years old in good health.

This rearrangement joins TRBV6-5 to TRBJ2-7; maybe TRBD1 (5 bases). Germline CDR1 reads MNHEY; CDR2 reads SVGAGI. The CDR3 contains 13 residues. The germline V and J ends were trimmed by 0 bases and 6 bases, with 9 bases remaining between them. The CDR3 DNA sequence: TGTGCCAGCAGTTACTCGATTGGGGCCGAGCAGTACTTC. Translated: CASSYSIGAEQYF.

A few counts support this clonotype. The chain couples TRBV14 to TRBJ2-1; 10 nucleotides align to TRBD2. Germline V gives CDR1 SGHDN, CDR2 FVKESK. The CDR3 loop spans 15 amino acids. J was trimmed by 4 bases and V by 0 bases; bases with no gene match: 0. This chain's CDR3 is CASSQELAGYNEQFF. The CDR3 DNA reads TGTGCCAGCAGCCAAGAACTAGCGGGATACAATGAGCAGTTCTTC.

The chain combines TRBV4-2 with TRBJ1-6, with D maybe TRBD1 (5 bases). Germline V gene lookup returns CDR1 LGHNA and CDR2 YNFKEQ. V shed 10 bases and J shed 16 bases, with 26 bases lying between them. The CDR3 totals 14 residues. The CDR3 here is CAMGPGLVWATLHF. The CDR3 coding sequence is TGTGCCATGGGCCCGGGGCTCGTTTGGGCGACACTCCACTTT.

This clonotype has a handful of counts. V and J are TRBV25-1 and TRBJ2-1; D tentatively reads TRBD1 or TRBD2 (6 bases each). V gave up 3 bases and J gave up 10 bases, with 16 bases separating them. In germline, CDR1 is MGHDK, CDR2 SYGVNS. The CDR3 extends over 14 amino acids. The CDR3 reads CASSEGPEGGEQFF. For the CDR3, the DNA is TGTGCCAGCAGTGAGGGGCCCGAGGGGGGAGAGCAGTTCTTC.

The chain carries TRBV25-1 and TRBJ2-1, with 11 positions matching TRBD2. Germline CDR1 is MGHDK and CDR2 is SYGVNS. The CDR3 totals 17 residues. The ends lost 5 bases at V and 4 bases at J; junction bases unmatched: 10. CDR3 sequence: CASSKILLAGEYNEQFF. The CDR3 nucleotides are TGTGCCAGCAGTAAGATTTTACTAGCGGGAGAATACAATGAGCAGTTCTTC. Full variable domain (missing parts from reference TRBV25-1 and TRBJ2-1): EADIYQTPRYLVIGTGKKITLECSQTMGHDKMYWYQQDPGMELHLIHYSYGVNSTEKGDLSSESTVSRIRTEHFPLTLESARPSHTSQYLCASSKILLAGEYNEQFFGPGTRLTVL.

This chain joins TRBV14 and TRBJ1-2; the D is unclear. Trimming shortened V by 0 bases and J by 4 bases, and 9 bases separated the two germline ends. CDR1 is SGHDN and CDR2 is FVKESK in the germline V gene. This CDR3 comprises 14 residues. The CDR3 spells CASSQDRGGYGYTF. DNA of the CDR3: TGTGCCAGCAGCCAAGATCGAGGCGGCTATGGCTACACCTTC.

The V gene is TRBV24-1, the J gene TRBJ1-2; D is ambiguous. The V gene's germline CDR1 is KGHDR and CDR2 SFDVKD. Trimming removed 3 bases from V and 4 bases from J, with 2 bases in between. The CDR3 totals 11 residues. The CDR3 region is CATSDPYGYTF. The CDR3 bases are TGTGCCACCAGTGATCCCTATGGCTACACCTTC.

This clonotype was observed a handful of times. This rearrangement joins TRBV9 to TRBJ1-2; 7 bases agree with TRBD1. The CDR3 has 14 residues. Germline V gene lookup returns CDR1 SGDLS and CDR2 YYNGEE. The trim removed 0 bases at V and 4 bases at J, leaving 3 bases unmatched. The CDR3 protein is CASSVARDSYGYTF. The CDR3, as DNA: TGTGCCAGCAGCGTAGCTAGGGACAGCTATGGCTACACCTTC.